The sequence of this T cell receptor beta chain was determined in a study of blood T cell repertoires in COVID-19. Study-wide context: The samples span acute and convalescent COVID-19 from the United States, Italy and Spain. PBMCs, B-cell-depleted T cells, or T cells were the source of the cDNA or gDNA that made up the material.

In the source study's methods: The authors estimated nucleated cell counts from reference gene primer amplification. Generated by immunoSEQ multiplex PCR, the TCRdb table keeps only in-frame clones and is missing some. That table supplies the V and J calls and clone size; D and trimming were determined from the DNA. Among more than 100,000 clones, about 86% were seen once, and the ten largest hold 3% to 3.5%. CDR1 is LGHDT, CDR2 YNNKEL, per germline (reference sequence). The CDR3 is made up of 13 amino acids. Between the trimmed V and J ends, which lost 1 base and 9 bases, there was a span of 11 bases.

The material sequenced was peripheral blood. The chain combines TRBV3-1 (or the pseudogene TRBV3-2) with TRBJ2-3, with D maybe TRBD2 (6 bases). The receptor was derived from a human donor in a cohort sampled during active COVID-19. Written as DNA, the CDR3 is TGTGCCAGCAGCCAAGTGGTCGGGAGAACGCAGTATTTT. Protein: CASSQVVGRTQYF.